A single sample gave rise to the 12 T cell receptor beta chains below, sequenced in a study of human T cells and chemical hapten exposure. TCRdb itself ran the RACE reads through MiXCR, one entry per CDR3 protein. In the table there are 300,000 to 450,000 distinct CDR3 sequences, approximately 4.4% of which are singletons. Indicated time point: patch test 1, 2 weeks after DPC sensitization. The treatment was: therapeutic diphenylcyclopropenone sensitization with weekly scalp DPC. This sample comprised whole blood, obtained in connection with sensitization to the hapten diphenylcyclopropenone (DPC). The receptors shown here come from a woman aged 50 to 65 with alopecia areata. Some clones in this sample may be carry-over from other donors' samples.

The chain joins TRBV24-1 to TRBJ2-2; 11 nucleotides match TRBD1. Unmatched junction bases numbered 7, after V lost 3 bases and J lost 5 bases. CDR1 is KGHDR and CDR2 is SFDVKD in the germline V gene. CDR3 length: 17 amino acids. The CDR3 reads CATSDRSGTGGTGELFF. In DNA form, the CDR3 reads TGTGCCACCAGTGATCGCTCCGGGACAGGGGGTACCGGGGAGCTGTTTTTT.

The sample holds a few counts of this clonotype. The V and J genes are TRBV29-1 and TRBJ1-1, with D possibly matching TRBD1 (5 bases). This CDR3 has 14 residues. The ends were cut back, 6 bases at V and 0 bases at J, with 14 bases in the middle. Germline values: CDR1 SQVTM, CDR2 ANQGSEA. CDR3: CSVVTDLMNTEAFF. The CDR3 bases are TGCAGCGTCGTGACAGACCTCATGAACACTGAAGCTTTCTTT.

There are many counts of this clonotype. The V gene is TRBV7-2, the J gene TRBJ1-5; D is ambiguous. Germline CDR1 SGHTA, CDR2 FQGNSA. The V gene lost 2 bases and the J gene lost 0 bases, with 8 bases spanning the gap. The CDR3 is 15 amino acids. The DNA of the CDR3 is TGTGCCAGCAGCTTAAGGAGGGATAGCAATCAGCCCCAGCATTTT. Translation gives CASSLRRDSNQPQHF.

V and J are TRBV5-8 and TRBJ1-4, with a weak D call TRBD1 (6 bases). Germline loops: CDR1 SGHTS, CDR2 YDEGEE. Trimming took 2 bases from V and 0 from J, leaving 17 bases between them. The CDR3 extends over 18 amino acids. CDR3 sequence reads: CASSFSGDLLSTNEKLFF. For the CDR3, the DNA is TGTGCCAGCAGCTTCTCAGGGGACCTCCTTTCAACTAATGAAAAACTGTTTTTT.

This clonotype was seen ten or more times. The rearrangement uses TRBV29-1 and TRBJ2-7, with TRBD2 identical over 8 bases. The CDR3 has 13 residues. From germline, CDR1 is SQVTM and CDR2 ANQGSEA. The V segment lost 7 bases and the J segment 7 bases; nucleotides outside the gene matches: 12. As DNA, the CDR3 is TGCAGCGCGGGTCGGACTAGCTCTCGGGAGCAGTACTTC. Its translation: CSAGRTSSREQYF.

This clonotype was picked up many times. This rearrangement joins TRBV12-5 to TRBJ1-2; 7 bases fit TRBD1. J was trimmed by 4 bases and V by 1 base; bases with no gene match: 3. This CDR3 is built from 14 residues. Germline CDR1 and CDR2: LGHNT and FRNRAP. CDR3 amino acids: CASGLAGQLYGYTF. CDR3 in DNA: TGTGCTAGTGGTTTGGCGGGACAGCTCTATGGCTACACCTTC.

The chain is built from TRBV20-1 and TRBJ2-3; the match to TRBD2 covers 13 bases. The CDR3 consists of 16 residues. J gave up 5 bases and V 3 bases, and 8 bases lay outside the gene matches. Germline loops: CDR1 DFQATT, CDR2 SNEGSKA (reference sequence). The CDR3 nucleotides read TGCAGTGCTAGTAAACTAGCGGGAGGGTCGGGAGATACGCAGTATTTT. Translating gives CSASKLAGGSGDTQYF.

The V and J genes are TRBV6-6 and TRBJ2-2; no clear D. Trimming stripped 7 bases from V and 2 bases from J, with 11 bases between. Germline CDR1 and CDR2: MNHNY and SVGAGI (reference sequence). This CDR3 comprises 14 residues. The CDR3 sequence: CASTPHSNTGELFF. As DNA, the CDR3 is TGTGCCAGCACCCCCCATAGCAACACCGGGGAGCTGTTTTTT.

Many counts were recorded for this clonotype. The chain carries TRBV3-1 and TRBJ1-6; the D is unclear. V was trimmed by 0 bases and J by 5 bases, leaving 5 bases between them. This CDR3 is built from 14 residues. Germline V lookup: CDR1 LGHDT, CDR2 YNNKEL (reference sequence). The CDR3 coding sequence is TGTGCCAGCAGCCAAGAGTCACATAATTCACCCCTCCACTTT. Translation gives CASSQESHNSPLHF.

The count of this clonotype is one. The germline gene is not matched at one end of the junction; a read error may be the cause. This sequence joins TRBV5-5 and TRBJ2-7; 7 positions match TRBD1. CDR3 length: 15 residues. The germline CDR1 and CDR2 sequences are SGHKS and YYEKEE (reference sequence). CDR3 amino acids: CASSLDTGVAYDQYF. In nucleotides, the CDR3 is TGTGCCAGCAGCTTGGATACAGGGGTGGCCTACGATCAGTACTTC.

This clonotype was seen more than once but under ten times. This chain uses TRBV29-1 with TRBJ2-3; 9 positions agree with TRBD1. Germline values: CDR1 SQVTM, CDR2 ANQGSEA. This CDR3 contains 13 residues. Trimming at V came to 5 bases and at J to 3 bases, leaving 3 bases not matched to a gene. CDR3 in DNA: TGCAGCGTTATGACAGGGGGAACAGATACGCAGTATTTT. Encoded protein: CSVMTGGTDTQYF.

V is TRBV14 and J is TRBJ2-1, with 9 positions matching TRBD2. J gave up 6 bases and V 0 bases, and 12 bases lay outside the gene matches. Germline values: CDR1 SGHDN, CDR2 FVKESK. CDR3 length: 18 residues. The CDR3 sequence: CASSQDRRLAGFSNEQFF. The CDR3 DNA reads TGTGCCAGCAGCCAAGATCGAAGGCTAGCGGGATTTTCCAATGAGCAGTTCTTC.